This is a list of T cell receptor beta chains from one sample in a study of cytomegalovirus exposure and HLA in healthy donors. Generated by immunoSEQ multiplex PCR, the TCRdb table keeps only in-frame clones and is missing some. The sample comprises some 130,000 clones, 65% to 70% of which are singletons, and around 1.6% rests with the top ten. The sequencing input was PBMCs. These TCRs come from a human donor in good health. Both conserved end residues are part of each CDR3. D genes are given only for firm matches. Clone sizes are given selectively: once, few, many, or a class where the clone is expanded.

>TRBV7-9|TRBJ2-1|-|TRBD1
CASSSDRVSYNEQFF
TGTGCCAGCAGCTCGGACAGGGTATCCTACAATGAGCAGTTCTTC
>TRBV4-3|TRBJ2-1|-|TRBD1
CASSQERTGYNEQFF
TGCGCCAGCAGCCAAGAAAGGACAGGCTACAATGAGCAGTTCTTC
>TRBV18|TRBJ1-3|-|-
CASSPGHSYSGDTIYF
TGTGCCAGCTCACCGGGACATTCATACTCTGGAGACACCATATATTTT
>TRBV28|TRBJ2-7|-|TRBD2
CASSGAAGGPYF
TGTGCCAGCAGTGGGGCAGCGGGAGGGCCGTACTTC
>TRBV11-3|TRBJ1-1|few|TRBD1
CASSLGQGTEAFF
TGTGCCAGCAGCTTGGGACAGGGCACTGAAGCTTTCTTT
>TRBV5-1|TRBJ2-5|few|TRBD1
CASSLAGTVQETQYF
TGCGCCAGCAGCTTGGCCGGGACAGTCCAAGAGACCCAGTACTTC
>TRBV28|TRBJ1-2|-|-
CASSLDQGFYGYTF
TGTGCCAGCAGTTTAGATCAGGGATTCTATGGCTACACCTTC
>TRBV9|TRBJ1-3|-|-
CASSPGTPGNTIYF
TGTGCCAGCAGCCCCGGGACACCTGGAAACACCATATATTTT
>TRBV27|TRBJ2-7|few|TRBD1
CASSSPGQGAYEQYF
TGTGCCAGCAGTTCCCCGGGACAGGGGGCCTACGAGCAGTACTTC
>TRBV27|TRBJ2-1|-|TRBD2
CASSPLLIAGGLNEQFF
TGTGCCAGCAGTCCTCTCCTGATAGCGGGAGGGCTTAATGAGCAGTTCTTC
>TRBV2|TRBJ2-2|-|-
CASSLNRDTGELFF
TGTGCCAGCAGCCTAAACAGGGACACCGGGGAGCTGTTTTTT
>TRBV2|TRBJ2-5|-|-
CASSEARGTQYF
TGTGCCAGCAGTGAAGCCAGGGGGACCCAGTACTTC
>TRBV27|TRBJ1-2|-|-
CASSSGYGYTF
TGTGCCAGCAGTTCAGGATATGGCTACACCTTC
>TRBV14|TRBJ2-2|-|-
CASSQEGRTGFYTGELFF
TGTGCCAGCAGCCAAGAGGGACGAACAGGGTTCTACACCGGGGAGCTGTTTTTT
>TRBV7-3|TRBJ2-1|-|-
CASTSAGPGNEQFF
TGTGCCAGCACTTCAGCGGGTCCTGGGAATGAGCAGTTCTTC
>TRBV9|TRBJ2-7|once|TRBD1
CASSVRTGGYYEQYF
TGTGCCAGCAGCGTTCGGACAGGGGGCTACTACGAGCAGTACTTC
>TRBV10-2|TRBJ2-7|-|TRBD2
CASSGSGSSYEQYF
TGCGCCAGCAGTGGTAGCGGGAGCAGCTACGAGCAGTACTTC
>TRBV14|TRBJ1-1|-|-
CASSFIGVNTEAFF
TGTGCCAGCAGCTTTATAGGGGTGAACACTGAAGCTTTCTTT
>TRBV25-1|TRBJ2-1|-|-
CASSDRHRGFNNEQFF
TGTGCCAGCAGTGACCGACACCGGGGATTCAACAATGAGCAGTTCTTC
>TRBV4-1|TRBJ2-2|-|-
CASTSGRFDTGELFF
TGCGCCAGCACCTCGGGTAGATTTGACACCGGGGAGCTGTTTTTT
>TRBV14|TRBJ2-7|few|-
CASSQDLASRYF
TGTGCCAGCAGCCAAGATTTGGCTAGTAGGTACTTC
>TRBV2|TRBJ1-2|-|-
CASSVIGAGGYTF
TGTGCCAGCAGTGTGATAGGGGCTGGAGGCTACACCTTC
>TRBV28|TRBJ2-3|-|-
CASSLLGRPTDTQYF
TGTGCCAGCAGTTTATTGGGGAGGCCCACAGATACGCAGTATTTT
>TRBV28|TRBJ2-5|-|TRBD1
CASSLPGYRGETQYF
TGTGCCAGCAGTTTGCCAGGATACAGGGGAGAGACCCAGTACTTC
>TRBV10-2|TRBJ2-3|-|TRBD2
CASSVGGRAQDTQYF
TGCGCCAGCAGTGTCGGCGGGAGGGCCCAAGATACGCAGTATTTT
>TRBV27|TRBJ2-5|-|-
CASSLSYPGVMEETQYF
TGTGCCAGCAGTTTATCGTACCCAGGGGTGATGGAAGAGACCCAGTACTTC
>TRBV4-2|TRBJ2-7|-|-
CASSQVGGSYEQYF
TGTGCCAGCAGCCAAGTGGGGGGCTCCTACGAGCAGTACTTC
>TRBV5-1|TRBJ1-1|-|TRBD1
CASSLGTGERNTEAFF
TGCGCCAGCAGCTTGGGAACAGGGGAGAGGAACACTGAAGCTTTCTTT
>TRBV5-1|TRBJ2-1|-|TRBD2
CASSPGLAGGFYNEQFF
TGCGCCAGCAGCCCGGGACTAGCGGGAGGATTCTACAATGAGCAGTTCTTC
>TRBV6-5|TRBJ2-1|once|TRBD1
CASSYRQGALNEQFF
TGTGCCAGCAGTTACAGGCAGGGGGCTTTGAATGAGCAGTTCTTC
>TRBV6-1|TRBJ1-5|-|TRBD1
CASSEGTGGAIQPQHF
TGTGCCAGCAGTGAGGGGACAGGGGGCGCCATTCAGCCCCAGCATTTT
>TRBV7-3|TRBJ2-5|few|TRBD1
CASSSTGAPETQYF
TGTGCCAGCAGCTCCACAGGGGCCCCAGAGACCCAGTACTTC
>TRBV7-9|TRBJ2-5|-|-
CASSSQETQYF
TGTGCCAGCAGCTCACAAGAGACCCAGTACTTC
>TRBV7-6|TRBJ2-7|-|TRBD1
CASSLQGGEQYF
TGTGCCAGCAGCCTACAGGGGGGCGAGCAGTACTTC
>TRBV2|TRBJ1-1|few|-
CASSGGRGTEAFF
TGTGCCAGCAGTGGGGGCAGGGGCACTGAAGCTTTCTTT
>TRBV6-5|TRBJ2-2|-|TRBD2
CASHPAGGIYGELFF
TGTGCCAGCCACCCGGCGGGGGGCATTTACGGGGAGCTGTTTTTT
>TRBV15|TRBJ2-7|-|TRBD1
CATSRGQGDNEQYF
TGTGCCACCAGCAGAGGACAGGGCGACAACGAGCAGTACTTC
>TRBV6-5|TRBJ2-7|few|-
CASTRDTGYEQYF
TGTGCCAGCACCCGGGACACGGGCTACGAGCAGTACTTC
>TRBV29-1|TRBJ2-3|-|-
CSVVLGGKGTDTQYF
TGCAGCGTTGTACTAGGAGGGAAGGGCACAGATACGCAGTATTTT
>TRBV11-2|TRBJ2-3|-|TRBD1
CASSVRDRGNTQYF
TGTGCCAGCAGCGTCCGTGACAGGGGAAATACGCAGTATTTT
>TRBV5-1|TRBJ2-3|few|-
CASSLQADTDTQYF
TGCGCCAGCAGCTTGCAAGCGGATACAGATACGCAGTATTTT
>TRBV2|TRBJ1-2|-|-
CASRMGGGRGYTF
TGTGCCAGCAGGATGGGGGGGGGACGCGGCTACACCTTC
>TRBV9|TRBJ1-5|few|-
CASSVGGRVGQPQHF
TGTGCCAGCAGCGTAGGGGGGAGGGTAGGTCAGCCCCAGCATTTT
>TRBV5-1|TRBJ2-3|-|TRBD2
CASSLESSGRTDTQYF
TGCGCCAGCAGCTTGGAGTCTAGCGGGAGGACAGATACGCAGTATTTT